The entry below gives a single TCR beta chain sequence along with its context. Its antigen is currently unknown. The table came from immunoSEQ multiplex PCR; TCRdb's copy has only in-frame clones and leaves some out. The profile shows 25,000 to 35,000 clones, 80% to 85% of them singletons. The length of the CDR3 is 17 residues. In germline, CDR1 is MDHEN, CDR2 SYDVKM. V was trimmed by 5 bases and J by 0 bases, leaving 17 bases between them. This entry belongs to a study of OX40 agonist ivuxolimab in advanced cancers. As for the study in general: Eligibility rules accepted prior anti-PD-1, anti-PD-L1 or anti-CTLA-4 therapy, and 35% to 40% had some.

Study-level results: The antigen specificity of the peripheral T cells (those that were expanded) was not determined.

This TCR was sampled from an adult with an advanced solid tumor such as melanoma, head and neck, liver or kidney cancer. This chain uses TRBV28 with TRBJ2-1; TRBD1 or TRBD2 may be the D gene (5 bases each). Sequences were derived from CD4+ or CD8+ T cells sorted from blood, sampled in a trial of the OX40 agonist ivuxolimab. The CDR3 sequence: CASSLTGRGGSYNEQFF. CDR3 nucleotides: TGTGCCAGCAGTCTTACAGGCCGCGGAGGCTCCTACAATGAGCAGTTCTTC.